This TCR beta chain was sequenced in a study of cytomegalovirus exposure and HLA in healthy donors. Study results and limitations: A classifier reportedly called cytomegalovirus status with high sensitivity and specificity. It was 160 or so TCR beta chains that were listed as cytomegalovirus-associated.

Turning to this clone: Its antigen is unknown.

Each donor was healthy, and each was a bone marrow donor. PCR was performed using 60 Vbeta and 13 Jbeta primers. Per the authors' pipeline: Later analysis identified some 80 million unique TCR beta chains, 9 million to 12 million shared. This table comes from immunoSEQ multiplex PCR, and its TCRdb copy is limited to in-frame clones, with some not included. V and J calls and clone size come straight from that table; D and trimming were deduced from the DNA. The profile shows approximately 150,000 clones, about 70% of them singletons. Between the trimmed V and J ends, which lost 6 bases and 7 bases, there was a span of 22 bases. There are 16 residues in the CDR3. Germline loops: CDR1 MDHEN, CDR2 SYDVKM.

This sequence originates from a male donor in good health and CMV-seronegative. This rearrangement joins TRBV28 to TRBJ2-1, with a tentative D call TRBD2 (5 bases). Sequenced sample: PBMCs. CDR3 bases: TGTGCCAGCAGCCATCTATTCCGGGCCCGGGGAAATGAGCAGTTCTTC. Translating it yields CASSHLFRARGNEQFF.